The T cell receptor beta chain under discussion was sequenced for a study of blood T cells in healthy people across ages. This clonotype came up a few times. From germline, CDR1 is SGHAT and CDR2 FQDESV (reference sequence). The CDR3 spans 16 residues. J lost 5 bases, V lost 2 bases, and 8 bases had no gene match. Using a J-beta primer mix together with a sample-barcoded 5' primer, a second PCR was run for roughly 6 to 12 cycles. TCRdb re-analysed the 5' RACE reads in MiXCR, keeping a single row per CDR3 protein. The sample yields 800,000 to 950,000 distinct CDR3 sequences, 25% to 35% seen once. This sample also belongs to another study, concerning T cells of mothers and their children. That source notes: The M1S primer of the second PCR added sample barcodes and 2-4 random nucleotides. Each child gave 2.5 million to 3.5 million TCR beta CDR3 reads (each mother, over 8 million). Biologically related mothers and children overlapped slightly more than unrelated pairs, a non-significant difference. No persistent microchimeric T cell clones were detected.

The chain carries TRBV11-1 and TRBJ2-5, with TRBD2 matching 10 bases. This clonotype was obtained from a middle-aged woman in good health. The specimen was blood. CDR3 in amino acids: CASSLRGAGGLETQYF. As DNA, the CDR3 is TGTGCCAGCAGCTTAAGGGGAGCGGGGGGGCTGGAGACCCAGTACTTC.